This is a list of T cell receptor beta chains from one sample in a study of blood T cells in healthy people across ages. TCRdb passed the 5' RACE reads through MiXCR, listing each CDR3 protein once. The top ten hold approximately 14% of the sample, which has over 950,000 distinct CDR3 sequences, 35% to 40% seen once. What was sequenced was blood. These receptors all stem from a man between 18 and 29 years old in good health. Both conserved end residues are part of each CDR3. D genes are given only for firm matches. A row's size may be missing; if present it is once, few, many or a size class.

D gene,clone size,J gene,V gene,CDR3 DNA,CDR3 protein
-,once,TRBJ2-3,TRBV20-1,TGCAGTGCCCAAAGCCCCCAGGGAACAGATACGCAGTATTTT,CSAQSPQGTDTQYF
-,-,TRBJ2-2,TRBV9,TGTGCCAGCAGCTTAAGCCGACACATAAACACCGGGGAGCTGTTTTTT,CASSLSRHINTGELFF
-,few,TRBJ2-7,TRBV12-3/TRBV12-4,TGTGCCAGCAGTTTTAAGGGGACCTCCTACGAGCAGTACTTC,CASSFKGTSYEQYF
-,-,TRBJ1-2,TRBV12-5,TGTGCTAGTGGTTTCAGCAGGGAACCCAACTATGGCTACACCTTC,CASGFSREPNYGYTF
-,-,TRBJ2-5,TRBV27,TGTGCCACTACCTGGGGCGAGACCCAGTACTTC,CATTWGETQYF
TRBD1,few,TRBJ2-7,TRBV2,TGTGCCAGCAGTGGTCCAGGGGGAGTCGAGCAGTACTTC,CASSGPGGVEQYF
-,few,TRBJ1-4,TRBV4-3,TGCGCCAGCAGCCAAGATTTGGGAGGGCAAATGAATGAAAAACTGTTTTTT,CASSQDLGGQMNEKLFF
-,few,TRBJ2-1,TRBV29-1,TGCAGCGTTCGTTGGTTGCTTGGCTTTTCCTACAATGAGCAGTTCTTC,CSVRWLLGFSYNEQFF
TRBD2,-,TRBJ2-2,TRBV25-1,TGTGCCAGCAGTGATATTGCGGGGAGGGCCGGGGAGCTGTTTTTT,CASSDIAGRAGELFF
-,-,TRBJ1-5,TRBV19,TGTGCCAGTAGTAGTTACGGAACGACAAACAATCAGCCCCAGCATTTT,CASSSYGTTNNQPQHF
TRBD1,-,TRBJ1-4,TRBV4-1,TGCGCCAGCAGCCTCCTGGACAGGGGTGGGGAAAAACTGTTTTTT,CASSLLDRGGEKLFF
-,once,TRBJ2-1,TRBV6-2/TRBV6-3,TGTGCCAGCACCCAGGGAAGACGGCAGTTCTTC,CASTQGRRQFF
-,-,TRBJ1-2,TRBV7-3,TGTGCCAGCAGCTTACCCACAGCATCCTATGGCTACACCTTC,CASSLPTASYGYTF
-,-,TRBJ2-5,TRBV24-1,TGTGCCACCAGTGATCAACACAATGAGCAGTACTTC,CATSDQHNEQYF
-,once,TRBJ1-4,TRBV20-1,TGCAGTGCTAGATTAAGGGAGAATGAAAAACTGTTTTTT,CSARLRENEKLFF
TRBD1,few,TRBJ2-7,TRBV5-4,TGTGCCAGCAGCTTGTTCGGACAGGGGGCTTACGAGCAGTACTTC,CASSLFGQGAYEQYF
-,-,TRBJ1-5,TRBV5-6,TGTGCCAGCAGCATGAGGGGTAACAATCAGCCCCAGCATTTT,CASSMRGNNQPQHF
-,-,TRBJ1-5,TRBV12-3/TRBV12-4,TGTGCCAGCAGCCCCAGGGCGAACGGCAATCAGCCCCAGCATTTT,CASSPRANGNQPQHF
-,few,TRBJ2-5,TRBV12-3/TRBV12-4,TGTGCCAGCAGTTTACGGCCGGGACTCCAAGAGACCCAGTACTTC,CASSLRPGLQETQYF
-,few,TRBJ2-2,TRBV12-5,TGTGCTAGTTCGAGCGGTTCCACCGGGGAGCTGTTTTTT,CASSSGSTGELFF
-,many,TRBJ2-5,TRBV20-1,TGCAGTGCGAGACAGGAGGCAGAGACCCAGTACTTC,CSARQEAETQYF
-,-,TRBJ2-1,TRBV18,TGTGCCAGCTCACCACCGGTCTTGAACAATAAGCAGTTCTTC,CASSPPVLNNKQFF
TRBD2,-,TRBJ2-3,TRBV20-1,TGCAGTGCTAGCCCCGGGCTAGCGGGGAGCACAGATACGCAGTATTTT,CSASPGLAGSTDTQYF
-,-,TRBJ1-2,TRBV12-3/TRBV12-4,TGTGCCAGCAGTGTAGGGGCAGGGCAATATGGCTACACCTTC,CASSVGAGQYGYTF
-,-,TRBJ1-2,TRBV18,TGTGCCAGCTCACCAATCCGGGAGCAGCTATATGGCTACACCTTC,CASSPIREQLYGYTF
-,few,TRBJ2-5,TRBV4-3,TGCGCCAGCAGCCAAGAGCCGATCAAGCAAGAGACCCAGTACTTC,CASSQEPIKQETQYF
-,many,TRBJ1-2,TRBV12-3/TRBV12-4,TGTGCCAGCAGTGGGGCAACAGGGTATGGGTACACCTTC,CASSGATGYGYTF
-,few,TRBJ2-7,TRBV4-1,TGCGCCAGCAGCCAAGATCCCGGCAGGGGGGATCCCTACGAGCAGTACTTC,CASSQDPGRGDPYEQYF
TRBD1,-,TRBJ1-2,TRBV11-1,TGTGCCAGCAGCTCGAGGTCCGGGACAGGGACATCTGATTATGGCTACACCTTC,CASSSRSGTGTSDYGYTF
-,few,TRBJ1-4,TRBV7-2,TGTGCCAGCAGCCCCGGAAGTAATGAAAAACTGTTTTTT,CASSPGSNEKLFF
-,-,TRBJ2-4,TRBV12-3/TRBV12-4,TGTGCCAGCAGTTTAGACAGACGCCTAGCCAAAAACATTCAGTACTTC,CASSLDRRLAKNIQYF
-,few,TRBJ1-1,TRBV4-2,TGTGCCAGCAGCCATCACTACGAGAACACTGAAGCTTTCTTT,CASSHHYENTEAFF
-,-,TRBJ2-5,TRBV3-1,TGTGCCAGCAGCCAAGTAAGGGGGGCAAAGACCCAGTACTTC,CASSQVRGAKTQYF
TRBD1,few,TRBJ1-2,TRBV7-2,TGTGCCAGCAGCTTAGCCCCGACAGGGCACTATGGCTACACCTTC,CASSLAPTGHYGYTF
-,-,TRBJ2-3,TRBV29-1,TGCAGCGTCGGAACCCCAACAACGACTAGTAGGTGGGCAGGTACGCAGTATTTT,CSVGTPTTTSRWAGTQYF
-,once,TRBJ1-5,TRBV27,TGTGCCAGCAGTCCACAGTCGGGCGTTCAGCCCCAGCATTTT,CASSPQSGVQPQHF
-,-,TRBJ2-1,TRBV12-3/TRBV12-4,TGTGCCAGCAGCCGCGGGGACAGCCACAATGAGCAGTTCTTC,CASSRGDSHNEQFF
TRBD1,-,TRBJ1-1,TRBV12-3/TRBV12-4,TGTGCCAGCAGTTCCGGGACAGTGAACGCTGAAGCTTTCTTT,CASSSGTVNAEAFF
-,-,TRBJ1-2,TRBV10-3,TGTGCCATCAGGGACGGTCCAGGCTATGGCTACACCTTC,CAIRDGPGYGYTF
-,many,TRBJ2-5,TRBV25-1,TGTGCCAGCAGTGCTACAGCTGAGCAGTACTTC,CASSATAEQYF
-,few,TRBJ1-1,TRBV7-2,TGTGCCAGCAGCGTGGGGACGGAGATGAACACTGAAGCTTTCTTT,CASSVGTEMNTEAFF
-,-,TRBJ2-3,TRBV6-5,TGTGCCAGCAGTAGGGGGGACGGTTATAGCACAGATACGCAGTATTTT,CASSRGDGYSTDTQYF
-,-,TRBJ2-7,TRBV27,TGTGCCAGCAGTGTGACGACGGCCTACGAGCAGTACTTC,CASSVTTAYEQYF
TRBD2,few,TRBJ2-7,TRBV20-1,TGCAGTGCTAGGGGACTAGCGGGGGATGCCTACAATGAGCAGTACTTC,CSARGLAGDAYNEQYF
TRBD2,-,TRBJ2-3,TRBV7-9,TGTGCCAGCAGCGCTCCGGGACTAGCGGGAGGGCAGTATTTT,CASSAPGLAGGQYF
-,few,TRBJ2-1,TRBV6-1,TGTGCCAGCAGCATAACCTTGACAGGTCCTAGCTCCTACAATGAGCAGTTCTTC,CASSITLTGPSSYNEQFF
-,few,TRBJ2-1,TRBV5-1,TGCGCCAGCAGCTTGGCGCCGGGGGAGCTGTTCTTC,CASSLAPGELFF
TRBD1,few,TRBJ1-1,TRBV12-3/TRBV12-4,TGTGCCAGCACCGAGGCCATGGACAGGGGGCGTGGAGCTTTCTTT,CASTEAMDRGRGAFF
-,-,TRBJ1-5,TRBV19,TGTGCCAGTAGTCCGATACGTCAGCCCCAGCATTTT,CASSPIRQPQHF
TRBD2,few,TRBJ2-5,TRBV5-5,TGTGCCAGCAGCTATATCGGGACTAGCAATTTTGAGACCCAGTACTTC,CASSYIGTSNFETQYF
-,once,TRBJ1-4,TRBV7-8,TGTGCCAGCAGCTTCGCAGTGGCCAGACACAATGAAAAACTGTTTTTT,CASSFAVARHNEKLFF
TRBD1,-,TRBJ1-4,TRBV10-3,TGTGCCATCAGTGCCGGGACAGGGAACGTATTAAGGGAAAAACTGTTTTTT,CAISAGTGNVLREKLFF
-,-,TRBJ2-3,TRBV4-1,TGCGCCAGCAGCCAAGGGGGGACATTCACAGATACGCAGTATTTT,CASSQGGTFTDTQYF